This TCR beta chain emerged from a study of T-cell reconstitution after alpha-beta-depleted transplantation in children. Notes on the study in general: From newly produced T cells came most of the T-cell counts and diversity one year after transplant.

As concerns this clonotype: Its specificity is unknown.

Unique molecular identifiers were incorporated when the TCRbeta library was constructed. Each CDR3 protein is one row after TCRdb ran MiXCR on the PCR reads. The table lists hundreds of thousands of distinct CDR3 sequences, about 23% of them singletons. The sequencing used PBMCs, mostly from graft donor cells, collected 360 days after TCRalphabeta/CD19-depleted stem cell transplant. The TCR was taken from a boy in the first two years of life who had a stem cell transplant for acute myeloid leukemia, so the T cells may come from the graft donor.

DNA of the CDR3: TGTGCCTGGAGTGTCTCGGCAAACAATGAGCAGTTCTTC. Its protein is CAWSVSANNEQFF. The rearrangement joins TRBV30 to TRBJ2-1; D remains unclear. Trimming stripped 0 bases from V and 5 bases from J, with 8 bases between. Germline V CDR1 and CDR2: GTSNPN, SVGIG (reference sequence). The CDR3 contains 13 residues.